This TCR beta chain was retrieved from a study of technical replicates of blood from a handful of donors. Here immunoSEQ multiplex PCR was the method, and the copy in TCRdb shows in-frame clones only, minus some. The sample consists of some 96,000 clones, more than 90% of them appearing once. The CDR3 is made up of 14 amino acids. Trimming took off 0 bases at V and 5 bases at J, with 13 bases between the two ends. Looked up from germline, CDR1 is GTSNPN and CDR2 is SVGIG (reference sequence). Source material: T cells isolated from PBMCs. The clonotype comes from a human donor in good health. The chain combines TRBV30 with TRBJ2-5, with D maybe TRBD1 (5 bases). CDR3 loop: CAWSVWQGGETQYF. CDR3 DNA: TGTGCCTGGAGTGTATGGCAGGGCGGCGAGACCCAGTACTTC.